Listed here are 18 T cell receptor beta chains from one sample, sequenced in a study of T-cell memory formation after mild COVID-19. TCRdb redid the calling of the 5' RACE reads with MiXCR, one entry per CDR3 protein. There are around 310,000 distinct CDR3 sequences in the sample; about 16% occur only once, and around 22% lies in the top ten. Sequencing input: PBMCs or a T cell subset sorted from them (not recorded which). The receptors were sampled from a man younger than 35 who had mild COVID-19 (a few samples of this study predate the infection). Cell type and time point are not known.

The chain is built from TRBV7-9 and TRBJ1-1; D is undetermined. The CDR3 covers 12 residues. The V gene's germline CDR1 is SEHNR and CDR2 FQNEAQ (reference sequence). Trimming left V 7 bases short and J 4 bases short, with 10 bases between. The CDR3 reads CASTRRVTEAFF. CDR3 nucleotide sequence: TGTGCCAGCACTAGGAGGGTCACTGAAGCTTTCTTT.

In this sample, this clonotype turned up a few times. CDR3 bases: TGCGCCAGCAGTGACCCGGGACTGAACACTGAAGCTTTCTTT. Translated, it gives CASSDPGLNTEAFF. The chain joins TRBV10-2 to TRBJ1-1; tentatively, D is TRBD1 (5 bases). CDR1 and CDR2 (germline): WSHSY, SAAADI. V lost 3 bases and J lost 0, with 8 bases in between. CDR3 length: 14 residues.

This clonotype was seen ten or more times. The V and J genes are TRBV7-6 and TRBJ2-1; tentatively, D is TRBD1 (5 bases). This CDR3 is 13 amino acids long. Germline V lookup: CDR1 SGHVS, CDR2 FNYEAQ. Trimming shortened V by 2 bases and J by 15 bases, and 17 bases separated the two germline ends. CDR3 region: CASSLQDARDRFF. The CDR3 coding sequence is TGTGCCAGCAGCTTACAGGACGCCAGGGATCGGTTCTTC.

The chain recombines TRBV12-3 or TRBV12-4 with TRBJ2-1; TRBD1 aligns across 8 bases. The CDR3 runs to 15 residues. Trimming took 5 bases from V and 3 from J; bases not matched to a gene: 6. DNA for the CDR3: TGTGCCAGCAGTACCTCGGGGACAGGCTACAATGAGCAGTTCTTC. Its protein product is CASSTSGTGYNEQFF.

This clonotype has more than one count but fewer than ten. The chain uses TRBV12-5 and TRBJ2-7, with unresolved D. The V gene's germline CDR1 is LGHNT and CDR2 FRNRAP. There are 11 residues in the CDR3. Trimming stripped 4 bases from V and 2 bases from J, with 3 bases between. CDR3 sequence (DNA): TGTGCTAGTGGTTCGGCCTACGAGCAGTACGTC. Its protein product is CASGSAYEQYV.

There are a few counts of this clonotype. The chain uses TRBV7-8 and TRBJ2-7; D not certain. V was cut by 2 bases and J by 2 bases, with 10 bases left in between. The germline gives CDR1 SGHVS, CDR2 FQNEAQ. This CDR3 contains 14 residues. Here the CDR3 DNA reads TGTGCCAGCAGCTTAAGTGACGCCACCTACGAGCAGTACGTC. It translates to CASSLSDATYEQYV.

V is TRBV2 and J is TRBJ2-3; D unresolved. Germline assignment: CDR1 SNHLY and CDR2 FYNNEI. The V and J ends lost 7 bases and 3 bases respectively, with 8 bases between them. This CDR3 has 12 amino acids. The CDR3 coding sequence is TGTGCCAGCATGACTCAAACAGATACGCAGTATTTT. The encoded protein is CASMTQTDTQYF.

The V call is TRBV5-6, the J call TRBJ2-1; TRBD2 aligns across 7 bases. There are 15 residues in the CDR3. Germline CDR1 and CDR2: SGHDT and YYEEEE. Trimming took 3 bases from V and 7 from J; bases not matched to a gene: 10. In DNA form, the CDR3 reads TGTGCCAGCAGCTATGAGCGGGATTTGGGGAATGAGCAGTTCTTC. Protein sequence: CASSYERDLGNEQFF.

This clonotype showed up many times. V and J are TRBV7-9 and TRBJ1-5, with 9 nucleotides matching TRBD1. The germline V gene has CDR1 SEHNR and CDR2 FQNEAQ (reference sequence). Trimming cost V 3 bases and J 5 bases; bases outside gene matches: 2. This CDR3 comprises 14 residues. CDR3 DNA: TGTGCCAGCAGCTTGACAGGGGGGGATCAGCCCCAGCATTTT. Translated: CASSLTGGDQPQHF.

This clonotype appeared many times. The V and J genes are TRBV10-3 and TRBJ2-3; 9 bases are a match to TRBD1. The CDR3 loop spans 17 amino acids. Trimming at V came to 9 bases and at J to 2 bases, leaving 15 bases not matched to a gene. In germline, CDR1 is ENHRY, CDR2 SYGVKD. The CDR3 DNA sequence: TGTGCCATTACCTCTGGGACAGGGCCAAAACCCACAGATACGCAGTATTTT. It translates to CAITSGTGPKPTDTQYF.

Ten or more counts support this clonotype. Its ends do not fully match the called genes, so a read error is possible. V and J are TRBV5-1 and TRBJ2-3, with D unresolved. The CDR3 contains 13 residues. Germline V CDR1 and CDR2: SGHRS, YFSETQ. The CDR3 sequence: CASSLGNTDTQYF. CDR3 in DNA: TGCGCCAGCAGTTTGGGGAACACAGATACGCAGTATTTT.

J is TRBJ2-1 and V is TRBV29-1, with no clear D. Germline values: CDR1 SQVTM, CDR2 ANQGSEA. The germline V and J ends were trimmed by 4 bases and 0 bases, with 7 bases remaining between them. This CDR3 is 13 amino acids long. The CDR3 DNA is TGCAGCGTTGTGATGAGCTCCTACAATGAGCAGTTCTTC. It is translated as CSVVMSSYNEQFF.

This clonotype has a handful of counts. V and J are TRBV5-1 and TRBJ2-6, with D uncertain. The germline CDR1 and CDR2 sequences are SGHRS and YFSETQ. The CDR3 has 16 amino acids. Trimming removed 1 base from V and 2 bases from J, with 10 bases in between. CDR3 residues: CASSLSRRAGANVLTF. The CDR3 DNA is TGCGCCAGCAGCTTGAGTCGTAGGGCTGGGGCCAACGTCCTGACTTTC. Supplemented by reference TRBV5-1 and TRBJ2-6, the full variable domain reads KAGVTQTPRYLIKTRGQQVTLSCSPISGHRSVSWYQQTPGQGLQFLFEYFSETQRNKGNFPGRFSGRQFSNSRSEMNVSTLELGDSALYLCASSLSRRAGANVLTFGAGSRLTVL.

This clonotype was observed a handful of times. V usage is TRBV20-1 and J usage is TRBJ1-6; the D is unclear. Germline V CDR1 and CDR2: DFQATT, SNEGSKA (reference sequence). The CDR3 is 11 residues long. The V and J ends lost 3 bases and 7 bases respectively, with 4 bases between them. In DNA form, the CDR3 reads TGCAGTGCTAGCAGCAATTCACCCCTCCACTTT. Translation gives CSASSNSPLHF.

V and J are TRBV7-8 and TRBJ2-7, with D perhaps given as TRBD1 or TRBD2 (5 bases each). The CDR3 is made up of 15 amino acids. Germline V gives CDR1 SGHVS, CDR2 FQNEAQ. The germline V and J ends were trimmed by 7 bases and 3 bases, with 19 bases remaining between them. As DNA, the CDR3 is TGTGCCAGCACCCTGGGATTGGGGGATAACTACGAGCAGTACTTC. It codes for CASTLGLGDNYEQYF.

V is TRBV12-3 or TRBV12-4 and J is TRBJ1-5; D is perhaps TRBD1 (6 bases). The CDR3 spans 14 residues. Trimming cost V 5 bases and J 7 bases, with 15 bases left between them. Here the CDR3 reads CASSQQGLYQPQHF. In DNA, the CDR3 is TGTGCCAGCAGTCAACAGGGACTTTACCAGCCCCAGCATTTT.

The V and J genes are TRBV12-3 or TRBV12-4 and TRBJ1-2, with D possibly being TRBD1 (6 bases). CDR3 length: 14 residues. Between the trimmed V and J ends, which lost 7 bases and 8 bases, there was a span of 20 bases. The CDR3 is CASTPFLGAAGYTF. The CDR3 nucleotides are TGTGCCAGCACCCCCTTTCTGGGGGCAGCGGGCTACACCTTC.

This chain links TRBV11-2 with TRBJ2-3; 11 bases match TRBD2. Germline V gene lookup returns CDR1 SGHAT and CDR2 FQNNGV. The length of the CDR3 is 15 residues. V lost 6 bases, J lost 2 bases, and 4 bases stayed unmatched. The CDR3 region has the DNA TGTGCCAGCAGGCGGACTAGCGGGCACACAGATACGCAGTATTTT. This encodes CASRRTSGHTDTQYF.